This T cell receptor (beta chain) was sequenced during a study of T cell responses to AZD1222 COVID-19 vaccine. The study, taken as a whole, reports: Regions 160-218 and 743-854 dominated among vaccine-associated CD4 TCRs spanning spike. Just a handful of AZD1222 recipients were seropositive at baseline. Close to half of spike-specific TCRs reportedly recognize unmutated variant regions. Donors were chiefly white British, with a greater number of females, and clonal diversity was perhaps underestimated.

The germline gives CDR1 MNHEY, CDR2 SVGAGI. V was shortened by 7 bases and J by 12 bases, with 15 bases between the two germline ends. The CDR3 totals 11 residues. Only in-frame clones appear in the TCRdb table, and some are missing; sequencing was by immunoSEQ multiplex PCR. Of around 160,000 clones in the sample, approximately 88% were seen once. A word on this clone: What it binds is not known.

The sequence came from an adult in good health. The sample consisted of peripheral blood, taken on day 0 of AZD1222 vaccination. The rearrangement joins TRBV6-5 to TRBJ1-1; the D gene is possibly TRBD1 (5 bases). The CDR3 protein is CASTSGFGTFF. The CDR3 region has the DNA TGTGCCAGCACTTCAGGGTTTGGGACTTTCTTT.